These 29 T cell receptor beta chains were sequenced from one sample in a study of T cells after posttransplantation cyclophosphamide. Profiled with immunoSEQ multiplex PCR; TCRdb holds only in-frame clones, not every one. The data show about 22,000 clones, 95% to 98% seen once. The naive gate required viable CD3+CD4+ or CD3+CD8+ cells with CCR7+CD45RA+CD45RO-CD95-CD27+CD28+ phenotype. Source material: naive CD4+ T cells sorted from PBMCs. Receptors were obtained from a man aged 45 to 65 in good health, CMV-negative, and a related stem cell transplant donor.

The CDR3: CASSVRGRGALSPLHF. As DNA, the CDR3 is TGTGCCAGCAGCGTCAGGGGGCGCGGGGCTCTTTCACCCCTCCACTTT. The chain combines TRBV14 with TRBJ1-6, with 8 bases matching TRBD1. V lost 5 bases to trimming and J lost 9 bases; unmatched junction nucleotides: 12. CDR1 and CDR2 (germline): SGHDN, FVKESK. This CDR3 spans 16 amino acids.

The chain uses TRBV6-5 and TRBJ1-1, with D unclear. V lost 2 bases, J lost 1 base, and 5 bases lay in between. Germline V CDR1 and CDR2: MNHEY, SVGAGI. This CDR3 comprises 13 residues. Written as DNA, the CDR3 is TGTGCCAGCAGTTACGAGGGGAACACTGAAGCTTTCTTT. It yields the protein CASSYEGNTEAFF.

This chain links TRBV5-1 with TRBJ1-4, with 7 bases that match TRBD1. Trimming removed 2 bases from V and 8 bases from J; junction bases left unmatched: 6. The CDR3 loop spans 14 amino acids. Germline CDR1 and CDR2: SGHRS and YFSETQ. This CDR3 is CASSFGTGEEKLFF. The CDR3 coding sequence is TGCGCCAGCAGCTTTGGCACAGGGGAGGAAAAACTGTTTTTT.

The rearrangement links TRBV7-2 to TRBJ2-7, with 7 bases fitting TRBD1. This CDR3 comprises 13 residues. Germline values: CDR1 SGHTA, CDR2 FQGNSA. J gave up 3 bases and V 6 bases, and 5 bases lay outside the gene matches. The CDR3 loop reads CASRRDSFYEQYF. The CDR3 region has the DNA TGTGCCAGCAGACGGGACAGCTTCTACGAGCAGTACTTC.

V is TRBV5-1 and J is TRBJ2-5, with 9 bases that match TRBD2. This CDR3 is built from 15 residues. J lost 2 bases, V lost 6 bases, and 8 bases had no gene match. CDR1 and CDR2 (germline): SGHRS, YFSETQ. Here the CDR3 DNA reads TGCGCCAGCATCCGAGGGGGACTAGCACAAGAGACCCAGTACTTC. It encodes CASIRGGLAQETQYF.

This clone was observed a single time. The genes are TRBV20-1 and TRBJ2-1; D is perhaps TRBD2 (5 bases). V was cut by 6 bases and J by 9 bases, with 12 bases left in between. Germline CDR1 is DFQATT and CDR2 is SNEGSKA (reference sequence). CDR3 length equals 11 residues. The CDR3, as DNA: TGCAGTGCCCGCCGGAGGAGTGAGCAGTTCTTC. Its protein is CSARRRSEQFF.

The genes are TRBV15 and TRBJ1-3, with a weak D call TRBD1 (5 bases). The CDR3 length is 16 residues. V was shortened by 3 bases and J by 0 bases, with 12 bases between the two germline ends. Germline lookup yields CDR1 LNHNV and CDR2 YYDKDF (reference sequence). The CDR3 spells CATSSPQAHSGNTIYF. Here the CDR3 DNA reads TGTGCCACCAGCAGTCCACAGGCCCACTCTGGAAACACCATATATTTT.

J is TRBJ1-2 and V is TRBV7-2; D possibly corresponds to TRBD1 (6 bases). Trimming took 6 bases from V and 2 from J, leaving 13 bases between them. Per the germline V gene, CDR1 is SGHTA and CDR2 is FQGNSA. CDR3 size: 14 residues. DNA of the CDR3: TGTGCCAGCAGTCCGAGACAGGCGAACTATGGCTACACCTTC. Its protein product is CASSPRQANYGYTF.

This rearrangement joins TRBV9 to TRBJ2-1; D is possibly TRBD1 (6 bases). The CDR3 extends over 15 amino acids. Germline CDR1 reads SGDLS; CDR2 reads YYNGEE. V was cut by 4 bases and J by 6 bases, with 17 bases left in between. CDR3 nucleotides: TGTGCCAGCAGCCTCCGGGACACTGGTTCCAATGAGCAGTTCTTC. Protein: CASSLRDTGSNEQFF.

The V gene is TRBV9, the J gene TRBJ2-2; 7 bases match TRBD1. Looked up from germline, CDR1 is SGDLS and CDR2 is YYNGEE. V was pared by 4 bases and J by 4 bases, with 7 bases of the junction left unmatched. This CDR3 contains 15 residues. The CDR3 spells CASSLQGGITGELFF. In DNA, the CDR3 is TGTGCCAGCAGCCTTCAAGGGGGCATCACCGGGGAGCTGTTTTTT.

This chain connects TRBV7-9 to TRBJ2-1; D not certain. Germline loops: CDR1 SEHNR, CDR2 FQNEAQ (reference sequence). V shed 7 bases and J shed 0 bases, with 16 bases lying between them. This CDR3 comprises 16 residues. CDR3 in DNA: TGTGCCAGCATCAGATCCCCGGCAGGCTCCTACAATGAGCAGTTCTTC. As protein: CASIRSPAGSYNEQFF. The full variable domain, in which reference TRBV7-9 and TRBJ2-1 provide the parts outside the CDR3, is DTGVSQNPRHKITKRGQNVTFRCDPISEHNRLYWYRQTLGQGPEFLTYFQNEAQLEKSRLLSDRFSAERPKGSFSTLEIQRTEQGDSAMYLCASIRSPAGSYNEQFFGPGTRLTVL.

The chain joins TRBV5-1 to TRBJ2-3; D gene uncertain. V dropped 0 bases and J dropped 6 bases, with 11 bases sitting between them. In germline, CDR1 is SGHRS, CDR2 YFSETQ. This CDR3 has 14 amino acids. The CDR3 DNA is TGCGCCAGCAGCTTGGATATAATGCGGGATACGCAGTATTTT. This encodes CASSLDIMRDTQYF. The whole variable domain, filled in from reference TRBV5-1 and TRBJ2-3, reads KAGVTQTPRYLIKTRGQQVTLSCSPISGHRSVSWYQQTPGQGLQFLFEYFSETQRNKGNFPGRFSGRQFSNSRSEMNVSTLELGDSALYLCASSLDIMRDTQYFGPGTRLTVL.

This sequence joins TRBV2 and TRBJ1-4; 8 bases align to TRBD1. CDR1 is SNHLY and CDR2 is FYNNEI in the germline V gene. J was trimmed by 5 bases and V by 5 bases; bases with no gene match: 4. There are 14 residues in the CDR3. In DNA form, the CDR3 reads TGTGCCAGCAGTAAGGACAGGGAGAATGAAAAACTGTTTTTT. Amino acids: CASSKDRENEKLFF.

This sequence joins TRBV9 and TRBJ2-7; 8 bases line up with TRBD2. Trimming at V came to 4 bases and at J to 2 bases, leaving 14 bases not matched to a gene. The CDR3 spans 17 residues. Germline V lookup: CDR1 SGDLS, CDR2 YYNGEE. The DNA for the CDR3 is TGTGCCAGCAGCCCCCGAGGTTTAGCGGGGTACACCTACGAGCAGTACTTC. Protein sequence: CASSPRGLAGYTYEQYF.

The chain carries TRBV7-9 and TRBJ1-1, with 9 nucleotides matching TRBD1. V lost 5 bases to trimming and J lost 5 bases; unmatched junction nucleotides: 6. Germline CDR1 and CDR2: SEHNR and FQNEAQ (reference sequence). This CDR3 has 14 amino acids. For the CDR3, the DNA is TGTGCCAGCAGCCGGGGGACAGGGAGGACTGAAGCTTTCTTT. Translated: CASSRGTGRTEAFF. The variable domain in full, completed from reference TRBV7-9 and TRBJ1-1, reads DTGVSQNPRHKITKRGQNVTFRCDPISEHNRLYWYRQTLGQGPEFLTYFQNEAQLEKSRLLSDRFSAERPKGSFSTLEIQRTEQGDSAMYLCASSRGTGRTEAFFGQGTRLTVV.

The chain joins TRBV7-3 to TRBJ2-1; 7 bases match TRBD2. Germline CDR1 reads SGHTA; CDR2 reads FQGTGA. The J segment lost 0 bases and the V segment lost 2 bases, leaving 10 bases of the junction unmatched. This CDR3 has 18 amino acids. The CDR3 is CASSLPASGGSSYNEQFF. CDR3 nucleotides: TGTGCCAGCAGCTTACCGGCCTCTGGCGGGAGCTCCTACAATGAGCAGTTCTTC.

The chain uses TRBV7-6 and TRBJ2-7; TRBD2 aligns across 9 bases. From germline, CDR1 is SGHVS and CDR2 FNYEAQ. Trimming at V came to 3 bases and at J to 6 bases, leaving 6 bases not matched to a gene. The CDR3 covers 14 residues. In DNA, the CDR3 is TGTGCCAGCAGCTTGACAGCGGGAGGACGCGAGCAGTACTTC. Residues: CASSLTAGGREQYF.

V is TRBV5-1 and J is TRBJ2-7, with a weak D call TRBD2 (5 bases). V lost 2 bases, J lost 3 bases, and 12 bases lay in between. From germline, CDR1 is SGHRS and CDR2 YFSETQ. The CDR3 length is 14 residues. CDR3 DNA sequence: TGCGCCAGCAGCTTTGGAGTGGGGAGCTACGAGCAGTACTTC. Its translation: CASSFGVGSYEQYF.

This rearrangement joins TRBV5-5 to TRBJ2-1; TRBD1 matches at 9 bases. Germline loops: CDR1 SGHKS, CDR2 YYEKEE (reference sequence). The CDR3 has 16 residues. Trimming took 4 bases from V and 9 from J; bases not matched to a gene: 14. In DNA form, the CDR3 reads TGTGCCAGCAGCCTCAGTCCCGGGACAGGGTCGACTGAGCAGTTCTTC. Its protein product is CASSLSPGTGSTEQFF.

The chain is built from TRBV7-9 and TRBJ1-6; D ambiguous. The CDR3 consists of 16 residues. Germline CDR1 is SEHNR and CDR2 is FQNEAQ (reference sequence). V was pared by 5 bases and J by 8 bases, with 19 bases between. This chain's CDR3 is CASSPGETSLYSPLHF. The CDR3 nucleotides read TGTGCCAGCAGCCCCGGGGAGACCTCCTTATATTCACCCCTCCACTTT.

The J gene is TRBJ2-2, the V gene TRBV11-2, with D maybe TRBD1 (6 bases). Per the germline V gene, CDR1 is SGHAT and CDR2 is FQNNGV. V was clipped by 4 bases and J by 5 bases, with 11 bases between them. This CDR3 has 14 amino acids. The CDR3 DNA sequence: TGTGCCAGCAGCTCCCCGGGACAAACCGGGGAGCTGTTTTTT. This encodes CASSSPGQTGELFF.

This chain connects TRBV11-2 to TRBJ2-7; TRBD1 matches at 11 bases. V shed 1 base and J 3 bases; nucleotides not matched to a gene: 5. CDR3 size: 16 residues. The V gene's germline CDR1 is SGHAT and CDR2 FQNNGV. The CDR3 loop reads CASSLVGTGGRYEQYF. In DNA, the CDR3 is TGTGCCAGCAGCTTAGTAGGGACAGGGGGACGCTACGAGCAGTACTTC.

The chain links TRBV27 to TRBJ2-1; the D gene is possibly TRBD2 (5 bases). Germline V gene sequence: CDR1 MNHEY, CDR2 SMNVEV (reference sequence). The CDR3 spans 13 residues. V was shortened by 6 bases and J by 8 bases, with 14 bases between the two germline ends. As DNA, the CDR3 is TGTGCCAGCAGCACCATAGGGAGAGATGAGCAGTTCTTC. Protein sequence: CASSTIGRDEQFF.

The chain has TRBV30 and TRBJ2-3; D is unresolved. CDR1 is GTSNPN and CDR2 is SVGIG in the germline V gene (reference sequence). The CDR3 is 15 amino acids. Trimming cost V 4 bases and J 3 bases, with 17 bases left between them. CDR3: CAWTLRLSRTDTQYF. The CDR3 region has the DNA TGTGCCTGGACCCTGAGGCTAAGTAGGACAGATACGCAGTATTTT.

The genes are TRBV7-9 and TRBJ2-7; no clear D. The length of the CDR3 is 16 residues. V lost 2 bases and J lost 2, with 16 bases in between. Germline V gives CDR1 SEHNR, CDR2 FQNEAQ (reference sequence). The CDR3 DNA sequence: TGTGCCAGCAGCTTAAATGGGCTCGTCAGTGCCTACGAGCAGTACTTC. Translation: CASSLNGLVSAYEQYF.

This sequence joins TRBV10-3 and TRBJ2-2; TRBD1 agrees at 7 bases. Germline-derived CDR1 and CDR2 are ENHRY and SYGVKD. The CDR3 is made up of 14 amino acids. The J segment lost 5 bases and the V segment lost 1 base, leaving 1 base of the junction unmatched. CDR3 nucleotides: TGTGCCATCAGTGAGTTGACAGGGACCGGGGAGCTGTTTTTT. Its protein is CAISELTGTGELFF.

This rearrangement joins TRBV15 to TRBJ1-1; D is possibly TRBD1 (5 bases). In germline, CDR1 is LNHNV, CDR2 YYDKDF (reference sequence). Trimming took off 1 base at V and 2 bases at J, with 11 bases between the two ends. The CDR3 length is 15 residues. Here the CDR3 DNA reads TGTGCCACCAGCAGAGTTGGTGGGGCTAACACTGAAGCTTTCTTT. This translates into CATSRVGGANTEAFF. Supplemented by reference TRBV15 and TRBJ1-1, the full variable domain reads DAMVIQNPRYQVTQFGKPVTLSCSQTLNHNVMYWYQQKSSQAPKLLFHYYDKDFNNEADTPDNFQSRRPNTSFCFLDIRSPGLGDTAMYLCATSRVGGANTEAFFGQGTRLTVV.

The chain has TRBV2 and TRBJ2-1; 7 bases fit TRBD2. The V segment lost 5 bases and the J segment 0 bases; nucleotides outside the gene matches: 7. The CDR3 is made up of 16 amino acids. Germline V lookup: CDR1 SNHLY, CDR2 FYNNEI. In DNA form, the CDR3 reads TGTGCCAGCAGTCGTACTAGCGTGAGCTCCTACAATGAGCAGTTCTTC. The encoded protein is CASSRTSVSSYNEQFF.

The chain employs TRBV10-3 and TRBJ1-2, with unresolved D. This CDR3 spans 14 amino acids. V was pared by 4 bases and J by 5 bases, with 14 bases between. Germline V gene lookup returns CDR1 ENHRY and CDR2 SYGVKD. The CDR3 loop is CAISGRESGYGYTF. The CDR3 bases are TGTGCCATCAGTGGGAGGGAATCCGGGTATGGCTACACCTTC.